A single T cell receptor beta chain is shown here with its context. What it recognizes is unknown. This same CDR3 is encoded by further DNA sequences in the sample. The authors distributed each subset's genomic DNA evenly over several immunoSEQ plates. Each replicate PCR on the sorted subsets used about 220 ng DNA (approximately 27,000 T cell genomes). Profiled with immunoSEQ multiplex PCR; TCRdb holds only in-frame clones, not every one. The sample has about 600,000 clones; almost 97% are singletons. This CDR3 has 11 amino acids. The ends were cut back, 2 bases at V and 5 bases at J, with 4 bases in the middle. Germline CDR1 SGHRS, CDR2 YFSETQ. The sample originates from a study of shared clonotypes between healthy human individuals. Findings of the study overall: Naive subsets usually exceeded memory subsets in estimated richness.

Sequencing was carried out using naive CD4+ T cells sorted from blood. Sample subset: CD45RA+ positively selected. The TCR sequence derives from a young woman in good health. The chain combines TRBV5-1 with TRBJ2-5; D not resolved. The CDR3: CASSLRETQYF. The CDR3 region has the DNA TGCGCCAGCAGCTTACGCGAGACCCAGTACTTC. Filled out from reference TRBV5-1 and TRBJ2-5, the complete variable domain reads KAGVTQTPRYLIKTRGQQVTLSCSPISGHRSVSWYQQTPGQGLQFLFEYFSETQRNKGNFPGRFSGRQFSNSRSEMNVSTLELGDSALYLCASSLRETQYFGPGTRLLVL.